Listed here are 15 T cell receptor beta chains from one sample, sequenced in a study of T-cell reconstitution after alpha-beta-depleted transplantation in children. Preparing the TCRbeta library involved the use of unique molecular identifiers. TCRdb processed the PCR reads anew with MiXCR; each CDR3 protein has one entry. Here the sample spans around 180,000 distinct CDR3 sequences, 11% being singletons. Material: PBMCs, obtained before TCRalphabeta/CD19-depleted stem cell transplant. The receptors derive from a boy between 2 and 10 years old with acute myeloid leukemia, due to receive a stem cell transplant.

This chain joins TRBV19 and TRBJ2-1; weak D call: TRBD2 (6 bases). Trimming left V 6 bases short and J 0 bases short, with 6 bases between. From germline, CDR1 is LNHDA and CDR2 SQIVND (reference sequence). CDR3 length: 13 residues. CDR3 amino acids: CASRTSSYNEQFF. CDR3 DNA sequence: TGTGCCAGTAGGACTAGCTCCTACAATGAGCAGTTCTTC.

This clonotype was counted ten times or more. This CDR3 reads CASSLGLAGPYTDTQYF. CDR3 in DNA: TGTGCCAGCAGTTTGGGACTAGCGGGGCCTTACACAGATACGCAGTATTTT. The chain carries TRBV7-3 and TRBJ2-3; 13 bases agree with TRBD2. Germline CDR1 is SGHTA and CDR2 is FQGTGA. The length of the CDR3 is 17 residues. The V and J ends lost 6 bases and 2 bases, in that order; junction bases with no gene match: 8.

This clonotype has at least ten counts. V is TRBV4-1 and J is TRBJ1-4; maybe TRBD1 (6 bases). The CDR3 is 15 residues long. The germline gives CDR1 MGHRA, CDR2 YSYEKL. Trimming left V 0 bases short and J 8 bases short, with 13 bases between. For the CDR3, the DNA is TGCGCCAGCAGCCAAGATCGGGGGCCTGGGGAAAAACTGTTTTTT. This gives the protein CASSQDRGPGEKLFF.

This clonotype was counted ten times or more. This chain joins TRBV11-2 and TRBJ2-7; 13 bases are a match to TRBD2. V was pared by 2 bases and J by 0 bases, with 7 bases of the junction left unmatched. The CDR3 spans 18 residues. The germline V gene encodes CDR1 SGHAT and CDR2 FQNNGV. The CDR3 sequence: CASSLRTSGGLSSYEQYV. As DNA, the CDR3 is TGTGCCAGCAGCTTACGGACTAGCGGGGGCCTTAGCTCCTACGAGCAGTACGTC.

This clonotype was seen ten or more times. The chain carries TRBV7-3 and TRBJ2-2, with D uncertain. CDR3 length equals 14 residues. Trimming pared 5 bases from V and 1 base from J, leaving 8 bases between. Looked up from germline, CDR1 is SGHTA and CDR2 is FQGTGA. The CDR3 region has the DNA TGTGCCAGCAGCAAAGGTGTGAACACCGGGGAGCTGTTTTTT. This translates into CASSKGVNTGELFF. The complete variable domain, with remaining parts taken from reference TRBV7-3 and TRBJ2-2, reads GAGVSQTPSNKVTEKGKYVELRCDPISGHTALYWYRQSLGQGPEFLIYFQGTGAADDSGLPNDRFFAVRPEGSVSTLKIQRTERGDSAVYLCASSKGVNTGELFFGEGSRLTVL.

The V call is TRBV19, the J call TRBJ1-3; D is unresolved. This CDR3 has 14 residues. V was clipped by 5 bases and J by 2 bases, with 10 bases between them. The germline gives CDR1 LNHDA, CDR2 SQIVND (reference sequence). The DNA for the CDR3 is TGTGCCAGTAGTTTGGAGGACGCTGGAAACACCATATATTTT. This encodes CASSLEDAGNTIYF.

There are many counts of this clonotype. V and J are TRBV24-1 and TRBJ2-1; D perhaps matches TRBD2 (5 bases). With 4 bases removed from V and 6 bases from J, the gap between germline ends came to 15 bases. The CDR3 length is 15 residues. Germline-derived CDR1 and CDR2 are KGHDR and SFDVKD. CDR3 DNA: TGTGCCACCAGTGAGTACAGTGGACTTCTCAATGAGCAGTTCTTC. This translates into CATSEYSGLLNEQFF.

This clonotype has a handful of counts. The rearrangement joins TRBV6-5 to TRBJ1-2, with a weak D call TRBD1 (5 bases). V was shortened by 0 bases and J by 14 bases, with 19 bases between the two germline ends. Germline V CDR1 and CDR2: MNHEY, SVGAGI. The CDR3 has 14 amino acids. The CDR3 DNA is TGTGCCAGCAGTTACTCGGGCAGGGACGAATCCGCGACCTTC. Translated, it gives CASSYSGRDESATF.

This clonotype was detected many times. The V gene is TRBV28, the J gene TRBJ2-7; TRBD1 matches 10 bases. This CDR3 region has 15 residues. The V gene's germline CDR1 is MDHEN and CDR2 SYDVKM. The V and J ends lost 4 bases and 1 base, in that order; junction bases with no gene match: 4. The CDR3 loop reads CASSSPGQGSYEQYF. CDR3 nucleotide sequence: TGTGCCAGCAGTTCCCCGGGACAGGGGTCCTACGAGCAGTACTTC. Full variable domain (missing parts from reference TRBV28 and TRBJ2-7): DVKVTQSSRYLVKRTGEKVFLECVQDMDHENMFWYRQDPGLGLRLIYFSYDVKMKEKGDIPEGYSVSREKKERFSLILESASTNQTSMYLCASSSPGQGSYEQYFGPGTRLTVT.

This clonotype appeared many times. V usage is TRBV20-1 and J usage is TRBJ2-2, with D possibly matching TRBD1 (5 bases). V was clipped by 1 base and J by 5 bases, with 14 bases between them. This CDR3 region has 15 residues. The germline gives CDR1 DFQATT, CDR2 SNEGSKA (reference sequence). DNA for the CDR3: TGCAGTGCTAGAGCCGACAGAAGAGGTACCGGGGAGCTGTTTTTT. Translating it yields CSARADRRGTGELFF.

This clonotype was counted at least ten times. This rearrangement joins TRBV11-2 to TRBJ2-7; 11 nucleotides agree with TRBD2. Germline trimming cut 3 bases from V and 6 bases from J; bases unmatched to any gene: 4. Germline values: CDR1 SGHAT, CDR2 FQNNGV. CDR3 length equals 14 residues. The CDR3 here is CASSFSGRVLEQYF. The CDR3 DNA reads TGTGCCAGCAGCTTTAGCGGGAGGGTTCTCGAGCAGTACTTC.

The table lists this clonotype with many counts. CDR3 coding DNA: TGCAGTGCTAGAGATAGTACGACCTTCTCCTACAATGAGCAGTTCTTC. Its protein is CSARDSTTFSYNEQFF. The chain joins TRBV20-1 to TRBJ2-1; D not resolved. V was clipped by 0 bases and J by 0 bases, with 12 bases between them. The CDR3 loop spans 16 amino acids. Germline lookup yields CDR1 DFQATT and CDR2 SNEGSKA (reference sequence).

This clonotype was detected ten times or more. The rearrangement links TRBV24-1 to TRBJ1-2; no firm D call. The CDR3 consists of 15 residues. Germline V gene lookup returns CDR1 KGHDR and CDR2 SFDVKD. The V end lost 0 bases, the J end lost 4 bases, and 11 bases lay between the germline ends. CDR3 coding DNA: TGTGCCACCAGTGATTTGAGGGAAGGCGGCTATGGCTACACCTTC. It translates to CATSDLREGGYGYTF.

This clonotype occurred many times. V gene TRBV18 combines with J gene TRBJ1-3; D uncertain. Trimming took 5 bases from V and 4 from J, leaving 12 bases between them. The CDR3 is made up of 14 amino acids. Germline CDR1 and CDR2: KGHSH and LQKENI. Here the CDR3 reads CASSTSGWGNTIYF. The CDR3 nucleotides are TGTGCCAGCTCAACGTCAGGATGGGGAAACACCATATATTTT.

At least ten counts were recorded for this clonotype. The chain is built from TRBV7-2 and TRBJ2-1, with D possibly matching TRBD1 (6 bases). This CDR3 comprises 13 residues. Trimming cost V 3 bases and J 5 bases, with 8 bases left between them. Per the germline V gene, CDR1 is SGHTA and CDR2 is FQGNSA. CDR3 loop: CASSLDRNNEQFF. In nucleotides, the CDR3 is TGTGCCAGCAGCTTGGACAGAAACAATGAGCAGTTCTTC.